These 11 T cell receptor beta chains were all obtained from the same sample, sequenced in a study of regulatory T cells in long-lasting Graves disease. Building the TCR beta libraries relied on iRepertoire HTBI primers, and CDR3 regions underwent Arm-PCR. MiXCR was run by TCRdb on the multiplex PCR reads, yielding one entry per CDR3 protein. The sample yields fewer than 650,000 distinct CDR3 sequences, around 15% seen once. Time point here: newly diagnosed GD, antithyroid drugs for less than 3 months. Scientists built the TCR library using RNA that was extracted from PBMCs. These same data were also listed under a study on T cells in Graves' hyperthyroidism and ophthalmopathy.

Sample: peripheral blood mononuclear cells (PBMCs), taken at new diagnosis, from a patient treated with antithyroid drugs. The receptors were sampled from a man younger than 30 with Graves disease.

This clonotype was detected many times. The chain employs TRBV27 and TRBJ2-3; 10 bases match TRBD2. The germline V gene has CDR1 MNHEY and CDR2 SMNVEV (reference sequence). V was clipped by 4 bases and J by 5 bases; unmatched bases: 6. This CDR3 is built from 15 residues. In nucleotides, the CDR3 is TGTGCCAGCAGTTCGCTAGCGGGAGAGGGAGATACGCAGTATTTT. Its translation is CASSSLAGEGDTQYF.

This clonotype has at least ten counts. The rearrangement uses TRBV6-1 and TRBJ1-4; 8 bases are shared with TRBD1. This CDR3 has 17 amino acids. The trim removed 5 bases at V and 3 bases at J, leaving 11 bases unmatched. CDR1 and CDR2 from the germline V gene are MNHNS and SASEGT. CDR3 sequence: CASSRHRGADANEKLFF. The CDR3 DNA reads TGTGCCAGCAGTCGACACAGGGGGGCGGACGCTAATGAAAAACTGTTTTTT.

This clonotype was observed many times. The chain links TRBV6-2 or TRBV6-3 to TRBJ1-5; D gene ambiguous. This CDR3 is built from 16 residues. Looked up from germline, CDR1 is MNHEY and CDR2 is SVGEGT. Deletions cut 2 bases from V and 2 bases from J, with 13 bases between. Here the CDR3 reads CASSYGPPGGNQPQHF. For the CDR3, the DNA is TGTGCCAGCAGTTACGGGCCTCCTGGGGGCAATCAGCCCCAGCATTTT.

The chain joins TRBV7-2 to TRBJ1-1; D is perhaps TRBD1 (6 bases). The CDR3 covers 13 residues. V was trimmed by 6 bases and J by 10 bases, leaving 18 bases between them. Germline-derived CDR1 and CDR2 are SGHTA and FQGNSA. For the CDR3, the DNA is TGTGCCAGCAGACATGATCCGGGACAAGGAGCTTTCTTT. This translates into CASRHDPGQGAFF.

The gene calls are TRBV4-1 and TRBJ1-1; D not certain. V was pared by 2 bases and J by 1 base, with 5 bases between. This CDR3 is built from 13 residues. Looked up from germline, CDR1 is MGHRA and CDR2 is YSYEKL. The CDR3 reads CASSQRRNTEAFF. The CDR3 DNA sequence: TGCGCCAGCAGCCAACGCAGGAACACTGAAGCTTTCTTT.

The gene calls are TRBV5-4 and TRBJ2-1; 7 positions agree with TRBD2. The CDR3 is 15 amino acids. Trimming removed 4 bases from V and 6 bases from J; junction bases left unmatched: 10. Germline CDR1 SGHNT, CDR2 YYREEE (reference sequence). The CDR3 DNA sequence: TGTGCCAGCAGCATAGGATCTAGCGGATCCAATGAGCAGTTCTTC. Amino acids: CASSIGSSGSNEQFF. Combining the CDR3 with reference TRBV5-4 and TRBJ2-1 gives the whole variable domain ETGVTQSPTHLIKTRGQQVTLRCSSQSGHNTVSWYQQALGQGPQFIFQYYREEENGRGNFPPRFSGLQFPNYSSELNVNALELDDSALYLCASSIGSSGSNEQFFGPGTRLTVL.

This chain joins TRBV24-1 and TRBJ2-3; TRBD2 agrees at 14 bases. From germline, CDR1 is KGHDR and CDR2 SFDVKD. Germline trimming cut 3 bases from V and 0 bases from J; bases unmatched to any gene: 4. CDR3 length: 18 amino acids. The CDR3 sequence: CATSDPGLAGVSTDTQYF. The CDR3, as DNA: TGTGCCACCAGTGATCCGGGACTAGCGGGAGTAAGCACAGATACGCAGTATTTT.

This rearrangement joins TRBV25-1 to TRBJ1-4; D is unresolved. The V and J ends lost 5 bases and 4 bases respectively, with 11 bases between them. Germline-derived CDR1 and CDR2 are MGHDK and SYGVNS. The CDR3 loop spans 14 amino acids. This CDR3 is CASSNPGINEKLFF. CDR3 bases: TGTGCCAGCAGTAATCCGGGGATTAATGAAAAACTGTTTTTT.

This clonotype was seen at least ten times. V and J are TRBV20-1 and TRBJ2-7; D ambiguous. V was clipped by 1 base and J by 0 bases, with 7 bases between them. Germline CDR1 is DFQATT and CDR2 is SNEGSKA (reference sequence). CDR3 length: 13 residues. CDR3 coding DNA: TGCAGTGCTAGAGGCGTGGCCTCCTACGAGCAGTACTTC. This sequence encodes CSARGVASYEQYF.

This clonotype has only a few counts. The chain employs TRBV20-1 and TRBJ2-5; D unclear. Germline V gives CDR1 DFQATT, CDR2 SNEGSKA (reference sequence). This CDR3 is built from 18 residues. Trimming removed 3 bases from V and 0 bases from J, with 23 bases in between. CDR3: CSARSSQLSQDYQETQYF. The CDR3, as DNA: TGCAGTGCTAGGTCGTCACAGCTTTCACAAGACTACCAAGAGACCCAGTACTTC.

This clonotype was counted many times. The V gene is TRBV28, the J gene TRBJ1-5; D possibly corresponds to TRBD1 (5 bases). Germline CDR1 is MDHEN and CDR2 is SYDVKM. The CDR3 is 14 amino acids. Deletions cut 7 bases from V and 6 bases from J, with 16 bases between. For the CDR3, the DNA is TGTGCCAGCACATGGGGCCAAGGAGGTCAGCCCCAGCATTTT. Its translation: CASTWGQGGQPQHF.